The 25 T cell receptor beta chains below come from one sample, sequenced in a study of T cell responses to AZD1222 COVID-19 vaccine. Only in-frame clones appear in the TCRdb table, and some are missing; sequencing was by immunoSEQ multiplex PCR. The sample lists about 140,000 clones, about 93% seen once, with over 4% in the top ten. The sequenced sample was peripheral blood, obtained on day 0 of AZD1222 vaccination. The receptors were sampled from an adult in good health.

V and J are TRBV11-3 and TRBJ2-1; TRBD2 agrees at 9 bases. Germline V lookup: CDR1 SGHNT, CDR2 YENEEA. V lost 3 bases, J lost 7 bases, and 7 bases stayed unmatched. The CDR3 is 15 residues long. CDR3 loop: CASSLTSGTGNEQFF. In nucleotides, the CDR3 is TGTGCCAGCAGCTTGACTAGCGGAACGGGGAATGAGCAGTTCTTC. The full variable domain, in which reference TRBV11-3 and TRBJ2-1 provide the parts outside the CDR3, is EAGVVQSPRYKIIEKKQPVAFWCNPISGHNTLYWYLQNLGQGPELLIRYENEEAVDDSQLPKDRFSAERLKGVDSTLKIQPAELGDSAVYLCASSLTSGTGNEQFFGPGTRLTVL.

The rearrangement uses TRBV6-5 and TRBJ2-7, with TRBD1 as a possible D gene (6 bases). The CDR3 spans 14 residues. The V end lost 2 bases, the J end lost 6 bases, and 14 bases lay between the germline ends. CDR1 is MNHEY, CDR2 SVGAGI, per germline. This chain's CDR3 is CASSYRDTALEQYF. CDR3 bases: TGTGCCAGCAGTTACCGGGACACCGCCCTCGAGCAGTACTTC.

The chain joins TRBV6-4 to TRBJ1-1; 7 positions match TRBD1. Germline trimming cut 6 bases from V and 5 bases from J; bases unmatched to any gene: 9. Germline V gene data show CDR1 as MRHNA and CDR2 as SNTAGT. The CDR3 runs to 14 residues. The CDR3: CASRYRDSETEAFF. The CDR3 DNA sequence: TGTGCCAGCAGATACCGGGACAGTGAAACTGAAGCTTTCTTT.

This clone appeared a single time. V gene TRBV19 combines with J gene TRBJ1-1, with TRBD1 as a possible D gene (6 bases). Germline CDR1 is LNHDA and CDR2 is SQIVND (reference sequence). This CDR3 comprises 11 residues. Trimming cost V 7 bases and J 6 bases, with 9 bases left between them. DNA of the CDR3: TGTGCCAGTAAGGGGGTCGCTGAAGCTTTCTTT. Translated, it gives CASKGVAEAFF.

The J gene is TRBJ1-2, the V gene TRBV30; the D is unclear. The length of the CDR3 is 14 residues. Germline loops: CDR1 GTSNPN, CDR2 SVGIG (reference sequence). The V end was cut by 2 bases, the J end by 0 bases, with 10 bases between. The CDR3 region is CAWSWRIANYGYTF. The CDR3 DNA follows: TGTGCCTGGAGTTGGCGGATTGCTAACTATGGCTACACCTTC.

The CDR3 DNA follows: TGTGCCACGAGGGACAGCCTGAACACTGAAGCTTTCTTT. This gives the protein CATRDSLNTEAFF. The chain carries TRBV2 and TRBJ1-1; 7 bases match TRBD1. From germline, CDR1 is SNHLY and CDR2 FYNNEI. The CDR3 runs to 13 residues. Unmatched junction bases numbered 5, after V lost 10 bases and J lost 0 bases.

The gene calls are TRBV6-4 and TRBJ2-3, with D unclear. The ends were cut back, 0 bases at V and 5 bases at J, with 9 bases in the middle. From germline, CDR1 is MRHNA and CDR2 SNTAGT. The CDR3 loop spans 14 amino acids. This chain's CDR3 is CASSDSSDGDTQYF. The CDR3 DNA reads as TGTGCCAGCAGTGACTCCAGCGACGGAGATACGCAGTATTTT.

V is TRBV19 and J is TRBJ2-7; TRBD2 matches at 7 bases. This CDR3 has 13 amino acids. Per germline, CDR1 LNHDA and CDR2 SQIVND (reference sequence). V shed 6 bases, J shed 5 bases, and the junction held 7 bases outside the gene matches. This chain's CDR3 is CASSRAGRNEQYF. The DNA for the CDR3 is TGTGCCAGTAGCCGAGCGGGACGGAACGAGCAGTACTTC.

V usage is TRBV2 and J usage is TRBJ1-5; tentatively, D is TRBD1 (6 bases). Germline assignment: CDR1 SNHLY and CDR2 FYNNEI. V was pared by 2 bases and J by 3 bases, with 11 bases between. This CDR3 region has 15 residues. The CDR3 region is CASSETGQNNQPQHF. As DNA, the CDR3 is TGTGCCAGCAGTGAAACCGGACAGAACAATCAGCCCCAGCATTTT.

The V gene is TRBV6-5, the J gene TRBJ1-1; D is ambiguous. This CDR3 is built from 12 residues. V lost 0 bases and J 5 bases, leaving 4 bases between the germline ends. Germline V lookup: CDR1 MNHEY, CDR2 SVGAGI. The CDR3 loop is CASSYSTTEAFF. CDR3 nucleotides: TGTGCCAGCAGTTACTCGACTACTGAAGCTTTCTTT.

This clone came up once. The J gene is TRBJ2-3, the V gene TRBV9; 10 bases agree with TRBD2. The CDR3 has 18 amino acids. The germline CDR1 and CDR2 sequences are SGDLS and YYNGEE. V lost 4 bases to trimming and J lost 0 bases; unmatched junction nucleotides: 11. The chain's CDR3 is CASSKKREGPTSTDTQYF. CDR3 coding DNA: TGTGCCAGCAGCAAAAAGCGGGAGGGCCCAACTAGCACAGATACGCAGTATTTT.

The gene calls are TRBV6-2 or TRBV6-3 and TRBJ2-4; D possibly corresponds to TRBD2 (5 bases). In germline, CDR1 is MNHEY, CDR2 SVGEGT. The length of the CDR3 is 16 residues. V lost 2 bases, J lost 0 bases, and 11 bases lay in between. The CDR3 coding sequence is TGTGCCAGCAGTTACCTATGGGAGCTAGCCAAAAACATTCAGTACTTC. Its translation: CASSYLWELAKNIQYF.

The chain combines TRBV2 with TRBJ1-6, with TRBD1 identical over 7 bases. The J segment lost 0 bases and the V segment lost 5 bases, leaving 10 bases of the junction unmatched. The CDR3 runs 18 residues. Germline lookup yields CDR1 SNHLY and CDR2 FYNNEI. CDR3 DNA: TGTGCCAGCAGTATCTACCGGGACAGAAGCTCCTATAATTCACCCCTCCACTTT. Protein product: CASSIYRDRSSYNSPLHF.

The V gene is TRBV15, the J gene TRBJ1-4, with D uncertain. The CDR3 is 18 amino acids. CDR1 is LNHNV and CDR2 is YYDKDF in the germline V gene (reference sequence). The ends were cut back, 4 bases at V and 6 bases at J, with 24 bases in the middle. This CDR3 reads CATSITTDGLRIDEKLFF. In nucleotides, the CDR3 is TGTGCCACCAGCATCACCACGGACGGGCTGAGGATCGATGAAAAACTGTTTTTT.

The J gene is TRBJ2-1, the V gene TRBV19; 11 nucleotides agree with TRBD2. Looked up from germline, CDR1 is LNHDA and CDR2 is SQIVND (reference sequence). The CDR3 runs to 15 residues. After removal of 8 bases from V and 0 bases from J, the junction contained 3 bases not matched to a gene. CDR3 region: CASFGTSGSYNEQFF. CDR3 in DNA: TGTGCCAGTTTTGGGACTAGCGGCTCCTACAATGAGCAGTTCTTC.

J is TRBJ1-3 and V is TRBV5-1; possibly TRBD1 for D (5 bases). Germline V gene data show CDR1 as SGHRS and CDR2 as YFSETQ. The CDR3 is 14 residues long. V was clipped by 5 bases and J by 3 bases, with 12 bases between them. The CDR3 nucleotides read TGCGCCAGCAGTTGGCAGGGTTTTGGAAACACCATATATTTT. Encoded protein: CASSWQGFGNTIYF.

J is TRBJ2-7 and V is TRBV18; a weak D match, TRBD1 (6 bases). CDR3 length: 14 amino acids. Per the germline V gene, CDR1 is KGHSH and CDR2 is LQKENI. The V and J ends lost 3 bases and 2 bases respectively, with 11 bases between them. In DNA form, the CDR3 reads TGTGCCAGCTCACCCCCAACAGGGCCCTACGAGCAGTACTTC. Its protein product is CASSPPTGPYEQYF.

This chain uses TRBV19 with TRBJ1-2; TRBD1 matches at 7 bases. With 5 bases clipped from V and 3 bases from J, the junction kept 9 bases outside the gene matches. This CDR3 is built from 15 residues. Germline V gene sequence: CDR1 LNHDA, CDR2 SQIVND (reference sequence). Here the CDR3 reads CASSPVPGTDYGYTF. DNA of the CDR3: TGTGCCAGTAGTCCAGTCCCCGGGACAGACTATGGCTACACCTTC.

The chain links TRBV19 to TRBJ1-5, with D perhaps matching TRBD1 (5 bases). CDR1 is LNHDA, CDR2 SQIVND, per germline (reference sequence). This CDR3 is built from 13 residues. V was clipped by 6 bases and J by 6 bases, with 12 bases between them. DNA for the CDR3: TGTGCCAGTAGGCAGGGAACCCCTCAGCCCCAGCATTTT. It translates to CASRQGTPQPQHF.

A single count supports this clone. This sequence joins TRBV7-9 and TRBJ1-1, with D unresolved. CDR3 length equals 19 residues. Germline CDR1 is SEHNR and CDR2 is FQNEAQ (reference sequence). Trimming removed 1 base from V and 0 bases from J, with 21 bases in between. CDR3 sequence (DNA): TGTGCCAGCAGCTTAGTTAGCTTGACAAAGCGCATCATGAACACTGAAGCTTTCTTT. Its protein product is CASSLVSLTKRIMNTEAFF.

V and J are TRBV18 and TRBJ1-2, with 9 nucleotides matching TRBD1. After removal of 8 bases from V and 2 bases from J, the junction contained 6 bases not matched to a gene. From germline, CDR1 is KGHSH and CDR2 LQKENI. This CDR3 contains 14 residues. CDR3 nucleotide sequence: TGTGCCAGCCTAGGACAGGGGATAAACTATGGCTACACCTTC. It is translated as CASLGQGINYGYTF.

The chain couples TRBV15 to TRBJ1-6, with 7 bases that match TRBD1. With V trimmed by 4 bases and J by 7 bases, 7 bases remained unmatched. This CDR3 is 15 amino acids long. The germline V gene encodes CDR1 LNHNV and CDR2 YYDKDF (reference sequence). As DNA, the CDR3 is TGTGCCACCAGCACGACAGGGATCGACAATTCACCCCTCCACTTT. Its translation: CATSTTGIDNSPLHF. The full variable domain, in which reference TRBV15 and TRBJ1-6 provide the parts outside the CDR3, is DAMVIQNPRYQVTQFGKPVTLSCSQTLNHNVMYWYQQKSSQAPKLLFHYYDKDFNNEADTPDNFQSRRPNTSFCFLDIRSPGLGDTAMYLCATSTTGIDNSPLHFGNGTRLTVT.

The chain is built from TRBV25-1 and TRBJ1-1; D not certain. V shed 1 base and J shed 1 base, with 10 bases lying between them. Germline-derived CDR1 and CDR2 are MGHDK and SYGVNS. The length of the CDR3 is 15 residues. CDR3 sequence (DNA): TGTGCCAGCAGTGAATTCGGAAAAACGAACACTGAAGCTTTCTTT. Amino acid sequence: CASSEFGKTNTEAFF.

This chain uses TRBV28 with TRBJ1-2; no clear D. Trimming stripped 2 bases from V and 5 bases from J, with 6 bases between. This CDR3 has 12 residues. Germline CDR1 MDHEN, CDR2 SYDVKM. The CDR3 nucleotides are TGTGCCAGCAGTTTAGCGCCTTATGGCTACACCTTC. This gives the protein CASSLAPYGYTF.

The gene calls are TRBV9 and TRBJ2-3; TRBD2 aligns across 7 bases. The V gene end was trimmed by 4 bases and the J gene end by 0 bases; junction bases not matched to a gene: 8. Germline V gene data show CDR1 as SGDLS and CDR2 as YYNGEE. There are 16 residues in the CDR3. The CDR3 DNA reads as TGTGCCAGCAGCTTTAGCCTAGCGGAAAGCACAGATACGCAGTATTTT. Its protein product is CASSFSLAESTDTQYF.